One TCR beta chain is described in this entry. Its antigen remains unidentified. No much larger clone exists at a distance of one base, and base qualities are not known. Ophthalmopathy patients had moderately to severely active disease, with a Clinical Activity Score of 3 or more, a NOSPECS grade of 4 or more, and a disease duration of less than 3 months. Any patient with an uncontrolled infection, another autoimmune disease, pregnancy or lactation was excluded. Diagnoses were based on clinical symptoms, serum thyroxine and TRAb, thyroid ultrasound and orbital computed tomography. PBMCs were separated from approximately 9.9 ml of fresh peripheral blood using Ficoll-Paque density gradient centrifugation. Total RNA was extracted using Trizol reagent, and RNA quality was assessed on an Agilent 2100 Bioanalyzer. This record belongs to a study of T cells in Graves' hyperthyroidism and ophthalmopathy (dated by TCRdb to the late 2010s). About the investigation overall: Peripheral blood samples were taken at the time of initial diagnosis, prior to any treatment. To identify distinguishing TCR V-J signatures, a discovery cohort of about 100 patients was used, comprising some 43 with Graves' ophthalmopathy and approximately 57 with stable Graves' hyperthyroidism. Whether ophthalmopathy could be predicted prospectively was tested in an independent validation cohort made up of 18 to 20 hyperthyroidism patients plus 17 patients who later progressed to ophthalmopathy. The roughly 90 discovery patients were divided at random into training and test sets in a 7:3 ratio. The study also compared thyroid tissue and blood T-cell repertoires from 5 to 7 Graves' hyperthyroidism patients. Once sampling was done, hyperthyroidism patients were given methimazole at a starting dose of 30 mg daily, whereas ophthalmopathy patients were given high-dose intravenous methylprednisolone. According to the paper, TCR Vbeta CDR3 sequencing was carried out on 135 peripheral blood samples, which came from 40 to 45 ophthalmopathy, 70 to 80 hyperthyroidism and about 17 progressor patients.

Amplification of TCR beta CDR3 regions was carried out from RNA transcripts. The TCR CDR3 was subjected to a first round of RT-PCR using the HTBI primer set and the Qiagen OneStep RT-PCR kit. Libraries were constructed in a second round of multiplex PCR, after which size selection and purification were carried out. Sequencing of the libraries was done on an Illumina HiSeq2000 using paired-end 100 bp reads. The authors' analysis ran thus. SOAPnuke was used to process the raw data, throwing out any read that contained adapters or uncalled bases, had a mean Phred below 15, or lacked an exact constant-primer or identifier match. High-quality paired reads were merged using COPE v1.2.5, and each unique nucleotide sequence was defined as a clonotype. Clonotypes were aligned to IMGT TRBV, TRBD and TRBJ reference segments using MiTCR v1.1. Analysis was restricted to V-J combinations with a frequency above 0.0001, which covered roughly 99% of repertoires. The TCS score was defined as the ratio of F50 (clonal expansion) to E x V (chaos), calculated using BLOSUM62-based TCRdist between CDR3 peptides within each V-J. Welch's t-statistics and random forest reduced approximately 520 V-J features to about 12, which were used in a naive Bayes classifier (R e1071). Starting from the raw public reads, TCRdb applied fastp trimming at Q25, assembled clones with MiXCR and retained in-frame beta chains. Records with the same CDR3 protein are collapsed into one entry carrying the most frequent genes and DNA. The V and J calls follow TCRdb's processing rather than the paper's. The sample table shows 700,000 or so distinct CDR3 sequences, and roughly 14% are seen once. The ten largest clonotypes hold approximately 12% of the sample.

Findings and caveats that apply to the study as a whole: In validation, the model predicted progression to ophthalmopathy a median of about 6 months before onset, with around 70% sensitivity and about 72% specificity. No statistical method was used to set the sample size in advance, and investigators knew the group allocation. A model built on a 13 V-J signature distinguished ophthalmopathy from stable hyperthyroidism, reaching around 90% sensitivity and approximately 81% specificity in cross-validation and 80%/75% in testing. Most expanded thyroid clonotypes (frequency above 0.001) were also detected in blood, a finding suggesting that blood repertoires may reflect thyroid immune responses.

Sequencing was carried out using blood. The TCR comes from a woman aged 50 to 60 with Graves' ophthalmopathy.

This receptor carries the CDR3 CASSYSEVEELFF. The DNA reads as follows: TGTGCCAGCAGTTATAGTGAGGTGGAGGAGCTGTTTTTT. Recombination connected TRBV6-2 or TRBV6-3 to TRBJ2-2, with the D gene call left open. From the cysteine through the phenylalanine, the CDR3 covers 13 amino acids. Solely the CDR3 DNA is kept, with 39 bases framed from the first base. V lost 3 bases and J lost 10 bases; the stretch between them is 12 bases long. From a lookup of the germline V gene, CDR1 and CDR2 are MNHEY and SVGEGT.